The table lists the clone carrying this T cell receptor (beta chain) with a few counts. Its specificity is not known. Use of 60 Vbeta and 13 Jbeta primers characterized the PCR. Repertoires were generated with immunoSEQ multiplex PCR, while TCRdb's copy carries only in-frame clones and drops some. The sample contains more than 85,000 clones, about three quarters of which appear only once. The CDR3 extends over 14 amino acids. Germline V gene lookup returns CDR1 SQVTM and CDR2 ANQGSEA. Deletions cut 5 bases from V and 9 bases from J, with 20 bases between. These data originate in a study of cytomegalovirus exposure and HLA in healthy donors. About the study: From HLA-typed donors, an early data release held 70 million to 100 million unique TCRs.

Regarding the study as a whole: Researchers reported in a later analysis that a missense DCLRE1C variant was tied to TCR beta V- and J-gene trimming.

Sequencing was done on a sample of PBMCs. The chain has TRBV29-1 and TRBJ2-1, with a possible D match to TRBD2 (6 bases). The origin of this receptor is a male donor in good health and CMV-seronegative. CDR3 nucleotide sequence: TGCAGCGTTAGTAGCGGAGGGTTCGTAGGTGAGCAGTTCTTC. Its protein product is CSVSSGGFVGEQFF.